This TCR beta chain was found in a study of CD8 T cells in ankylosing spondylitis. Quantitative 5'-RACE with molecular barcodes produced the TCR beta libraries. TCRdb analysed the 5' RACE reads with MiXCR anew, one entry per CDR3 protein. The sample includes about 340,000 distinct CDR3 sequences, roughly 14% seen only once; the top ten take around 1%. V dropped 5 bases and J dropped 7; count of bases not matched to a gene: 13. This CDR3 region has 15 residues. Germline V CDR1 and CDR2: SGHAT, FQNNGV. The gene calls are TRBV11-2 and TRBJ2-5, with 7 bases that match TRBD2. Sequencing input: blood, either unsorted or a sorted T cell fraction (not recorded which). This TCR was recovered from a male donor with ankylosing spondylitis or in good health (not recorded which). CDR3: CASSARLAPGVTQYF. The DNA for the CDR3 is TGTGCCAGCAGCGCCAGACTAGCCCCGGGTGTGACCCAGTACTTC.